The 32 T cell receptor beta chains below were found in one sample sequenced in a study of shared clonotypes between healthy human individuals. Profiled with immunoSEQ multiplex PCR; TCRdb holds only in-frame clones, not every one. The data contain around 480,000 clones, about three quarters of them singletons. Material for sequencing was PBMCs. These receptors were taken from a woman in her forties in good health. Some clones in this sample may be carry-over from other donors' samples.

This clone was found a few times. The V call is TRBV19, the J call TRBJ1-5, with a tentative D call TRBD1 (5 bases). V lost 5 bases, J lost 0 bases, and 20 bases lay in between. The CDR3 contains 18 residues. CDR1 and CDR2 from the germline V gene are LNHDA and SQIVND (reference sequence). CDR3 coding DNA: TGTGCCAGTAGTTGGGGACGTAACCTAGGGTATAGCAATCAGCCCCAGCATTTT. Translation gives CASSWGRNLGYSNQPQHF.

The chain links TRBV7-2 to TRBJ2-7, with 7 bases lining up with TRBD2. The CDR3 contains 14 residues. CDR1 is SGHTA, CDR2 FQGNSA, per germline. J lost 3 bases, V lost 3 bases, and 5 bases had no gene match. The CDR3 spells CASSFPSGYYEQYF. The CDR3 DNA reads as TGTGCCAGCAGCTTTCCTAGCGGTTACTACGAGCAGTACTTC.

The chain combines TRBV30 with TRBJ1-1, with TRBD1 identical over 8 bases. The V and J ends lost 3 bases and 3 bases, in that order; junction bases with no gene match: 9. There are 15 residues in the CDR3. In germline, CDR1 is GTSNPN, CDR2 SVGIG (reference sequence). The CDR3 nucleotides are TGTGCCTGGAGAGACCCAGGGGGCATGGACACTGAAGCTTTCTTT. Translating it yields CAWRDPGGMDTEAFF.

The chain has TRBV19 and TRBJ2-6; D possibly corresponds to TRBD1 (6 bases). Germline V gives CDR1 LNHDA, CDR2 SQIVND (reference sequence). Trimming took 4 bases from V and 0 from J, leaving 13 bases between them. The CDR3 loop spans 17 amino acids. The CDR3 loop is CASSTWTAPSGANVLTF. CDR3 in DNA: TGTGCCAGTAGTACCTGGACAGCCCCCTCTGGGGCCAACGTCCTGACTTTC.

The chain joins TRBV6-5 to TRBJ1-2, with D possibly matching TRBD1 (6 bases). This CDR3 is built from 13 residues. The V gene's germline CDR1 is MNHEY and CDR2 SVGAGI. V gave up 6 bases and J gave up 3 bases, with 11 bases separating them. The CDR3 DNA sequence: TGTGCCAGCAGCATGGACAGCGACTATGGCTACACCTTC. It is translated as CASSMDSDYGYTF.

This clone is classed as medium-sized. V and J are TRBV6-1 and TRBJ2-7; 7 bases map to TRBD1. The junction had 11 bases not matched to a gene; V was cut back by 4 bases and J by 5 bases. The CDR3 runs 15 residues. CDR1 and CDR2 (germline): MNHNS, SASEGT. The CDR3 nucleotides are TGTGCCAGCAGTGTCACAGGGGAAGGACCTAACGAGCAGTACTTC. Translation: CASSVTGEGPNEQYF.

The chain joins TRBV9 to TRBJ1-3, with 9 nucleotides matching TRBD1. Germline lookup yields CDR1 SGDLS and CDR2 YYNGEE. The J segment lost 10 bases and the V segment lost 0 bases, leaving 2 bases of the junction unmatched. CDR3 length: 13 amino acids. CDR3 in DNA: TGTGCCAGCAGCGTAGGTGGGACAGGGACCATATATTTT. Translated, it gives CASSVGGTGTIYF.

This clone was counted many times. CDR3 in DNA: TGTGCCAGCAGCCCCGTGGCAGAGAACACCGGGGAGCTGTTTTTT. Translated: CASSPVAENTGELFF. The chain recombines TRBV7-3 with TRBJ2-2; unclear D gene. This CDR3 has 15 amino acids. The germline V gene has CDR1 SGHTA and CDR2 FQGTGA. V was trimmed by 5 bases and J by 1 base, leaving 11 bases between them.

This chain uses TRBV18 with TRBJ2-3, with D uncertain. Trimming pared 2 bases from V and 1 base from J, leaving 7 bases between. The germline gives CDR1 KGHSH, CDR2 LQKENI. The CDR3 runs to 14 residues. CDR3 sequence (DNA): TGTGCCAGCTCACCATCGGACGGCACAGATACGCAGTATTTT. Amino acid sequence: CASSPSDGTDTQYF.

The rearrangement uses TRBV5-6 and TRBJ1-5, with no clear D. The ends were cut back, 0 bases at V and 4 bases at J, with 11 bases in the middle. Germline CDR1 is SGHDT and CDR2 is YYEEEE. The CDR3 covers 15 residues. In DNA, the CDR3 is TGTGCCAGCAGCTTGGCGAGGGCCGGGAATCAGCCCCAGCATTTT. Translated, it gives CASSLARAGNQPQHF.

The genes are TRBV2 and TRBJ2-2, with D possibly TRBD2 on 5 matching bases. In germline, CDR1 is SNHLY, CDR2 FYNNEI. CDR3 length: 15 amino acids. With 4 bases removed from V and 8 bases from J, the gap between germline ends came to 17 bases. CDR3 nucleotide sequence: TGTGCCAGCAGTGTGGTGACTACTAAACTAGGGGAGCTGTTTTTT. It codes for CASSVVTTKLGELFF.

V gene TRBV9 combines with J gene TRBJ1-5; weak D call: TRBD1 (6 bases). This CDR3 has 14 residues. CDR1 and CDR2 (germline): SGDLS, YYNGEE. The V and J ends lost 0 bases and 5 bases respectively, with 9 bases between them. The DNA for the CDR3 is TGTGCCAGCAGCGTAGCGGGGGGCCATCAGCCCCAGCATTTT. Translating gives CASSVAGGHQPQHF.

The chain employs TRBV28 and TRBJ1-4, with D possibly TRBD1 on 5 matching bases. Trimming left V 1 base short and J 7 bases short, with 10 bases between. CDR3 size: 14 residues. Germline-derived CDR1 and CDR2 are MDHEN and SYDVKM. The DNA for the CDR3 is TGTGCCAGCAGTTTATTGGGGGGGGGTGAAAAACTGTTTTTT. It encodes CASSLLGGGEKLFF.

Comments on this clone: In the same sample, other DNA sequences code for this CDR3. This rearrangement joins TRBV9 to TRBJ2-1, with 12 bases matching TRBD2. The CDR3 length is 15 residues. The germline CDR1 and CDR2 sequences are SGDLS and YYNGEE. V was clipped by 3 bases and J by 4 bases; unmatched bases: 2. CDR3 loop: CASSEGLAGYNEQFF. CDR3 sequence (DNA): TGTGCCAGCAGCGAAGGACTAGCGGGATACAATGAGCAGTTCTTC. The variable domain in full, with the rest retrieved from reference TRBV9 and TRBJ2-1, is DSGVTQTPKHLITATGQRVTLRCSPRSGDLSVYWYQQSLDQGLQFLIQYYNGEERAKGNILERFSAQQFPDLHSELNLSSLELGDSALYFCASSEGLAGYNEQFFGPGTRLTVL.

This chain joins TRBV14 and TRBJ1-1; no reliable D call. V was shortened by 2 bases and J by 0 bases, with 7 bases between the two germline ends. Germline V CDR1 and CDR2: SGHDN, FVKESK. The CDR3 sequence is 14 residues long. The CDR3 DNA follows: TGTGCCAGCAGCCAAATTTGGATGAACACTGAAGCTTTCTTT. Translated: CASSQIWMNTEAFF.

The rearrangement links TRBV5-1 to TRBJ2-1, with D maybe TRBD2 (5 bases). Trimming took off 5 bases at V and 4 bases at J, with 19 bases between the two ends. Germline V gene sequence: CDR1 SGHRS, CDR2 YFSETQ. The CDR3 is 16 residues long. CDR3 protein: CASRLEGDGIYNEQFF. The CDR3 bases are TGCGCCAGCAGACTAGAGGGAGACGGGATATACAATGAGCAGTTCTTC.

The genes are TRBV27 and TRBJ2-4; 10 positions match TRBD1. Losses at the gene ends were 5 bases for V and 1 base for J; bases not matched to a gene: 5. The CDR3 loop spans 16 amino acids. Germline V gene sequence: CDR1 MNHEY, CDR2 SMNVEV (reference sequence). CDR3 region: CASSPWTGGAKNIQYF. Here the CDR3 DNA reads TGTGCCAGCAGTCCCTGGACAGGGGGGGCCAAAAACATTCAGTACTTC.

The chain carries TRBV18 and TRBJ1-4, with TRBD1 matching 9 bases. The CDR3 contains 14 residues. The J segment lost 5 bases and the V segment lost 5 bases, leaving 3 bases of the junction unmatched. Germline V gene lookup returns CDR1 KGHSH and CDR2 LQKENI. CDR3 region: CASSADRGNEKLFF. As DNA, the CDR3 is TGTGCCAGCTCAGCGGACAGGGGAAATGAAAAACTGTTTTTT.

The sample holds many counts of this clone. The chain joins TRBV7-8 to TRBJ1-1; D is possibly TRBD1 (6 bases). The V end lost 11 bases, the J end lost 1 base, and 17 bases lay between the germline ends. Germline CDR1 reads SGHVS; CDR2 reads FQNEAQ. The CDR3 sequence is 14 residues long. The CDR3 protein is CAVERTASNTEAFF. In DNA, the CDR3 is TGTGCCGTCGAAAGGACAGCTTCGAACACTGAAGCTTTCTTT.

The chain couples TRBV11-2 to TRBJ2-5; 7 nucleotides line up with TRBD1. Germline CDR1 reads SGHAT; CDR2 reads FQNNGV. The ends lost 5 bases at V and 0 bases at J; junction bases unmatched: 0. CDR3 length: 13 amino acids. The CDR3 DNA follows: TGTGCCAGCAGCAGGGGGCACCAAGAGACCCAGTACTTC. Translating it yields CASSRGHQETQYF.

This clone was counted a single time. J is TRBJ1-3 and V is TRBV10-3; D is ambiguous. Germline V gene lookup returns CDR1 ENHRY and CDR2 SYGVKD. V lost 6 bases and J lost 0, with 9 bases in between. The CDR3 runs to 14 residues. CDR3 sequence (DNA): TGTGCCATCAGGGAAGTTGGCTCTGGAAACACCATATATTTT. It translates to CAIREVGSGNTIYF.

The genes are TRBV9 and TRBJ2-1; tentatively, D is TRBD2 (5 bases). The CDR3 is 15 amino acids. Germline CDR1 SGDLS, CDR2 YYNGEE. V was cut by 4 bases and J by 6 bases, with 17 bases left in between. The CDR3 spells CASSYTSYVSNEQFF. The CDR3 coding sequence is TGTGCCAGCAGCTATACTAGTTACGTAAGCAATGAGCAGTTCTTC. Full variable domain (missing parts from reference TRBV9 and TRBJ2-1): DSGVTQTPKHLITATGQRVTLRCSPRSGDLSVYWYQQSLDQGLQFLIQYYNGEERAKGNILERFSAQQFPDLHSELNLSSLELGDSALYFCASSYTSYVSNEQFFGPGTRLTVL.

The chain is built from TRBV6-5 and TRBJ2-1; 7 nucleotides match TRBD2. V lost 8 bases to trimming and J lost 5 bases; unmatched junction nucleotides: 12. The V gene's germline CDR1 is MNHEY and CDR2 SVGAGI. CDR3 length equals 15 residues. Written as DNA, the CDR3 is TGTGCCAGCGTGGCGGGAGCAGGAGTCGACAATGAGCAGTTCTTC. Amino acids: CASVAGAGVDNEQFF.

The CDR3: CASIPGQGEYGYTF. CDR3 DNA sequence: TGTGCCAGTATTCCGGGACAGGGTGAATATGGCTACACCTTC. The rearrangement joins TRBV7-2 to TRBJ1-2, with TRBD1 identical over 9 bases. Germline V gives CDR1 SGHTA, CDR2 FQGNSA. The CDR3 has 14 residues. V trimming: 9 bases; J trimming: 5 bases; junction bases outside the gene matches: 10.

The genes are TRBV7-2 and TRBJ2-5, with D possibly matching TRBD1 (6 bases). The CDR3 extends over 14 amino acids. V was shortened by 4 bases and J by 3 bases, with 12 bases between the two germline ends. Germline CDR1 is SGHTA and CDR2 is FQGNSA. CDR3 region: CASSSRHREETQYF. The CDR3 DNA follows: TGTGCCAGCAGCTCAAGACACAGGGAAGAGACCCAGTACTTC. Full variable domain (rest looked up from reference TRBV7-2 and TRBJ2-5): GAGVSQSPSNKVTEKGKDVELRCDPISGHTALYWYRQSLGQGLEFLIYFQGNSAPDKSGLPSDRFSAERTGGSVSTLTIQRTQQEDSAVYLCASSSRHREETQYFGPGTRLLVL.

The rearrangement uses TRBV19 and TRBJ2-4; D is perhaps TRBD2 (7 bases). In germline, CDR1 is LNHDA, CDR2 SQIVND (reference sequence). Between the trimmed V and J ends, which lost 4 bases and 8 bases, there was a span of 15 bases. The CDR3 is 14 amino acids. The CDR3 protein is CASSTSGGGDIQYF. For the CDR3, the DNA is TGTGCCAGTAGTACTAGCGGAGGGGGTGACATTCAGTACTTC.

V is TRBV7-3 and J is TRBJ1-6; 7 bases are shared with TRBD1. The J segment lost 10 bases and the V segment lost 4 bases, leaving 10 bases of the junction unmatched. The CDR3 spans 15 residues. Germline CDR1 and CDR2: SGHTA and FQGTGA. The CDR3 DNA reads TGTGCCAGCAGCTCAGACAGGGTAAGACGGTCACCCCTCCACTTT. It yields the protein CASSSDRVRRSPLHF.

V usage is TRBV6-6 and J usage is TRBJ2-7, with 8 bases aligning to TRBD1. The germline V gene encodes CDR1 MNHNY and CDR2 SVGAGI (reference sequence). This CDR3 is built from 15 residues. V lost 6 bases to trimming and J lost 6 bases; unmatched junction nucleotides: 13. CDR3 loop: CASRTRDRRRAEQYF. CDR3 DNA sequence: TGTGCCAGCAGAACCAGGGACAGGCGACGGGCCGAGCAGTACTTC.

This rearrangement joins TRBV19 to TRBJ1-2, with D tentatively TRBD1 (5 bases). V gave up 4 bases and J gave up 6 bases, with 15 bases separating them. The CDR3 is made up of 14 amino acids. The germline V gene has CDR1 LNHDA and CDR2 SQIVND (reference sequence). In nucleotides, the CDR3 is TGTGCCAGTAGTAACCCAGGGCCGATAGATGGCTACACCTTC. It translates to CASSNPGPIDGYTF.

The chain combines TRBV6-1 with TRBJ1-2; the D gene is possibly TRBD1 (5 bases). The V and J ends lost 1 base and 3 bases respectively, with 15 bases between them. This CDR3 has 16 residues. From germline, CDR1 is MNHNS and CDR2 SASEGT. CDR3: CASSEGDWGEDYGYTF. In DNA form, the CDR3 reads TGTGCCAGCAGTGAAGGAGATTGGGGGGAGGACTATGGCTACACCTTC.

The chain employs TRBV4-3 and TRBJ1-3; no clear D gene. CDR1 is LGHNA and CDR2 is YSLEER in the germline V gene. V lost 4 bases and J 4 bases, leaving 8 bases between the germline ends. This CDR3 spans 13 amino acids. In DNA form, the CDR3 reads TGCGCCAGCAGCCCGCGGGTCGGAAACACCATATATTTT. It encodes CASSPRVGNTIYF.

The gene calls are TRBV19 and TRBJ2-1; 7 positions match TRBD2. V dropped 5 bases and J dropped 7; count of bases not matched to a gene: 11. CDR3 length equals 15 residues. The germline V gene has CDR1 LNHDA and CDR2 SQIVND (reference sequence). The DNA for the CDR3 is TGTGCCAGTAGTTGGGGAAGCGGGATTGGTAATGAGCAGTTCTTC. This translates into CASSWGSGIGNEQFF.